The T cell receptor (beta chain) under discussion was sequenced for a study of shared clonotypes between healthy human individuals. CDR1 is SGHRS and CDR2 is YFSETQ in the germline V gene. V was clipped by 4 bases and J by 3 bases; unmatched bases: 3. This CDR3 is built from 16 residues. The study ran the assay at deep level. Clones were sequenced by immunoSEQ multiplex PCR, and TCRdb holds only the in-frame ones, with some missing. The sample holds some 900,000 clones; about three quarters are singletons and the top ten take approximately 1.5%. This clonotype was obtained from a man younger than 35 in good health. Sequenced: memory CD4+ T cells sorted from blood. The subset was: CD45RA-negative fraction. The J gene is TRBJ2-2, the V gene TRBV5-1; 13 bases match TRBD2. The CDR3 coding sequence is TGCGCCAGCAGCAGGGGACTAGCGGGGCACACCGGGGAGCTGTTTTTT. Translation: CASSRGLAGHTGELFF. Combining the CDR3 with reference TRBV5-1 and TRBJ2-2 gives the whole variable domain KAGVTQTPRYLIKTRGQQVTLSCSPISGHRSVSWYQQTPGQGLQFLFEYFSETQRNKGNFPGRFSGRQFSNSRSEMNVSTLELGDSALYLCASSRGLAGHTGELFFGEGSRLTVL.